This entry features one T cell receptor beta chain sequence. Antigen unknown. Both 60 Vbeta primers and 13 Jbeta primers went into the PCR. Profiled with immunoSEQ multiplex PCR; TCRdb holds only in-frame clones, not every one. This table holds a few hundred thousand clones, 70% to 80% found once. This record belongs to a study of cytomegalovirus exposure and HLA in healthy donors. Study-wide background: There were approximately 400 genotyped donors. Of these, 81% fell in the genetic ancestry cluster associated with self-reported Caucasian donors.

Germline CDR1 SGHAT, CDR2 FQNNGV. The CDR3 runs 15 residues. J lost 3 bases, V lost 4 bases, and 3 bases had no gene match. The study's findings and limits: Cytomegalovirus-associated TCR beta chains were listed, numbering around 150. It was likely that a cluster of highly shared sequence variants was a sequencing artifact.

All the people who gave samples were healthy bone marrow donors. This TCR was recovered from a woman between 55 and 75 years old in good health and CMV-seropositive. The chain carries TRBV11-2 and TRBJ2-3, with 11 bases that match TRBD2. Source material: PBMCs. The CDR3 loop is CASSSWTSGTDTQYF. The CDR3 DNA reads TGTGCCAGCAGCTCGTGGACTAGCGGGACAGATACGCAGTATTTT. Full variable domain (rest looked up from reference TRBV11-2 and TRBJ2-3): EAGVAQSPRYKIIEKRQSVAFWCNPISGHATLYWYQQILGQGPKLLIQFQNNGVVDDSQLPKDRFSAERLKGVDSTLKIQPAKLEDSAVYLCASSSWTSGTDTQYFGPGTRLTVL.